The entry below describes one T cell receptor beta chain. No antigen is known for it. Researchers ran the PCR with 60 Vbeta and 13 Jbeta primers. Sequencing used immunoSEQ multiplex PCR; TCRdb keeps in-frame clones, though not all of them. The sample shows 100,000 to 150,000 clones, about three quarters of them seen only once. Germline assignment: CDR1 SGHNT and CDR2 YENEEA. V was trimmed by 0 bases and J by 11 bases, leaving 11 bases between them. There are 13 residues in the CDR3. The sample comes from a study of cytomegalovirus exposure and HLA in healthy donors. Findings and caveats of the study: Being productive about 87% or about 30% of the time was typical of most TCR beta V segments in an earlier analysis.

The rearrangement joins TRBV11-3 to TRBJ2-4; possibly TRBD1 for D (6 bases). The TCR was taken from a man younger than 40 in good health and CMV-seronegative. Source material: PBMCs. CDR3 loop: CASSLETGTVQYF. The CDR3, as DNA: TGTGCCAGCAGCTTAGAAACAGGGACGGTTCAGTACTTC.